This is a list of T cell receptor beta chains from one sample in a study of sequential checkpoint blockade in melanoma. Measured with immunoSEQ multiplex PCR; TCRdb has only the in-frame clones, and not every one. The table records approximately 34,000 clones, 84% of them present only once. The sample consisted of CD8+ T cells sorted from blood (inferred from file names), taken from a patient given nivolumab and ipilimumab in sequence. These receptors originate from a human donor with melanoma. The CDR3 runs from the conserved cysteine through the conserved F or W. The D gene is left open where the match is weak. Expanded clones get a size class; other rows say once, few or many, or leave the size out.

J gene	V gene	clone size	D gene	CDR3 protein	CDR3 DNA
TRBJ2-3	TRBV11-2	NA	NA	CASTQWSAGSTDTQYF	TGTGCCAGCACCCAATGGTCGGCAGGGAGCACAGATACGCAGTATTTT
TRBJ1-2	TRBV7-8	NA	TRBD1	CASSLGQGFYGYTF	TGTGCCAGCAGCTTGGGACAGGGGTTCTATGGCTACACCTTC
TRBJ1-4	TRBV28	NA	NA	CASSGAGGTNEKLFF	TGTGCCAGCAGTGGGGCGGGAGGGACTAATGAAAAACTGTTTTTT
TRBJ2-7	TRBV27	NA	TRBD1	CASSITGGYEQYF	TGTGCCAGCAGCATCACAGGGGGCTACGAGCAGTACTTC
TRBJ2-2	TRBV28	NA	NA	CASSLMVGAGELFF	TGTGCCAGCAGTTTAATGGTTGGAGCCGGGGAGCTGTTTTTT
TRBJ2-7	TRBV5-6	NA	TRBD1	CASSPGQIYEQYF	TGTGCCAGCAGCCCGGGACAGATCTACGAGCAGTACTTC
TRBJ2-1	TRBV9	NA	TRBD1	CASSVELGQGSLSSYNEQFF	TGTGCCAGCAGCGTCGAACTGGGACAGGGTTCATTGAGCTCCTACAATGAGCAGTTCTTC
TRBJ2-1	TRBV27	NA	NA	CASCTSNEQFF	TGTGCCAGCTGTACGAGCAATGAGCAGTTCTTC
TRBJ2-7	TRBV28	NA	NA	CASSHGAGQSSAYEQYF	TGTGCCAGCAGCCACGGAGCGGGCCAATCTTCGGCCTACGAGCAGTACTTC
TRBJ2-1	TRBV6-1	few	NA	CASKSFDEQFF	TGTGCCAGCAAATCCTTCGATGAGCAGTTCTTC
TRBJ1-1	TRBV28	NA	TRBD1	CASSARTGAEAFF	TGTGCCAGCAGTGCCCGGACAGGGGCCGAAGCTTTCTTT
TRBJ1-3	TRBV10-3	few	TRBD1	CAISPTGGAPGNTIYF	TGTGCCATCAGCCCGACAGGGGGCGCACCTGGAAACACCATATATTTT
TRBJ1-4	TRBV27	NA	NA	CASSSIQGRGEKLFF	TGTGCCAGCAGTTCTATACAGGGACGGGGTGAAAAACTGTTTTTT
TRBJ2-1	TRBV6-5	NA	TRBD2	CACGRREAYNEQFF	TGTGCCTGCGGGAGGAGGGAGGCCTACAATGAGCAGTTCTTC
TRBJ1-4	TRBV7-9	NA	TRBD1	CASSIGTAINEKLFF	TGTGCCAGCAGCATTGGGACAGCAATTAATGAAAAACTGTTTTTT
TRBJ1-1	TRBV7-6	NA	NA	CASSLASGNEAFF	TGTGCCAGCAGCTTAGCGAGCGGGAATGAAGCTTTCTTT
TRBJ2-5	TRBV5-4	NA	TRBD1	CASSSTGDGQETQYF	TGTGCCAGCAGTTCGACAGGGGACGGACAAGAGACCCAGTACTTC
TRBJ2-7	TRBV5-6	NA	NA	CASSPGPDSYEQCF	TGTGCCAGCAGCCCAGGGCCGGATTCCTACGAGCAGTGCTTC
TRBJ2-5	TRBV5-6	NA	TRBD1	CASSLMWGTDQETQYF	TGTGCCAGCAGCCTGATGTGGGGGACAGACCAAGAGACCCAGTACTTC
TRBJ1-5	TRBV2	NA	TRBD1	CASSEDGRDPRGNQPQHF	TGTGCCAGCAGTGAAGACGGCCGGGACCCCAGGGGGAATCAGCCCCAGCATTTT
TRBJ2-5	TRBV28	NA	NA	CASSLVFQETQYF	TGTGCCAGCAGTCTAGTCTTCCAAGAGACCCAGTACTTC
TRBJ2-2	TRBV5-1	NA	TRBD2	CASSLEWGLAGSATGELFF	TGCGCCAGCAGCTTGGAATGGGGACTAGCGGGATCTGCTACCGGGGAGCTGTTTTTT
TRBJ1-2	TRBV5-1	NA	TRBD1	CASSLDVTGGLGYTF	TGCGCCAGCAGCTTGGACGTGACAGGGGGCCTGGGCTACACCTTC
TRBJ1-2	TRBV5-6	NA	NA	CASSFEGGASPINYGYTF	TGTGCCAGCAGCTTCGAAGGGGGAGCAAGTCCGATTAACTATGGCTACACCTTC
TRBJ1-4	TRBV29-1	NA	NA	CSVWSGAEKLFF	TGCAGCGTGTGGTCAGGGGCTGAAAAACTGTTTTTT
TRBJ2-2	TRBV14	NA	NA	CASSFYRETGELFF	TGTGCCAGCAGCTTCTACAGGGAAACCGGGGAGCTGTTTTTT
TRBJ2-5	TRBV6-5	NA	NA	CASSRTFTAQYF	TGTGCCAGCAGTCGAACGTTTACGGCCCAGTACTTC
TRBJ1-1	TRBV11-2	once	NA	CASSSQQGSEAFF	TGTGCCAGCAGCTCCCAACAGGGAAGCGAAGCTTTCTTT
TRBJ1-2	TRBV28	NA	NA	CASSSIPGQGYGYTF	TGTGCCAGCAGTTCCATCCCTGGGCAGGGCTATGGCTACACCTTC
TRBJ1-5	TRBV1	once	NA	CTSNDRGAKQPQHF	TGCACCAGCAACGATCGGGGGGCCAAACAGCCCCAGCATTTT
TRBJ2-6	TRBV7-9	NA	TRBD1	CASSPGTAFPSGANVLTF	TGTGCCAGCAGCCCAGGGACAGCCTTTCCCTCTGGGGCCAACGTCCTGACTTTC
TRBJ1-2	TRBV9	NA	NA	CASSVSTNYGYTF	TGTGCCAGCAGCGTAAGCACTAACTATGGCTACACCTTC
TRBJ1-5	TRBV5-1	NA	NA	CASSLTGGSDQPQHF	TGCGCCAGCAGCCTAACGGGAGGGTCCGATCAGCCCCAGCATTTT
TRBJ2-7	TRBV5-8	NA	NA	CASSLDRDFMYEQYF	TGTGCCAGCAGCTTGGACAGGGATTTTATGTACGAGCAGTACTTC
TRBJ1-6	TRBV27	NA	NA	CASSFGTLGGNSPLHF	TGTGCCAGCAGTTTCGGGACTCTGGGGGGTAATTCACCCCTCCACTTT
TRBJ1-4	TRBV30	NA	TRBD1	CAWSSVGTGGGNEKLFF	TGTGCCTGGAGTTCGGTCGGGACAGGCGGAGGTAATGAAAAACTGTTTTTT
TRBJ1-5	TRBV28	NA	NA	CASSLTRGIGNQPQHF	TGTGCCAGCAGTTTAACGCGGGGCATCGGCAATCAGCCCCAGCATTTT
TRBJ1-5	TRBV10-2	NA	NA	CASRGGDSNQPQHF	TGCGCCAGCAGAGGAGGGGATAGCAATCAGCCCCAGCATTTT
TRBJ2-1	TRBV6-4	NA	TRBD2	CASSSGGASYNEQFF	TGTGCCAGCAGCAGCGGGGGAGCCTCCTACAATGAGCAGTTCTTC
TRBJ2-1	TRBV5-4	few	TRBD2	CASSFGGGPANEQFF	TGTGCAAGCAGCTTTGGGGGAGGGCCTGCCAATGAGCAGTTCTTC
TRBJ2-1	TRBV7-3	NA	NA	CASSLGPLSSYNEQFF	TGTGCCAGCAGCTTGGGGCCCTTGAGTAGCTACAATGAGCAGTTCTTC
TRBJ2-1	TRBV2	NA	TRBD2	CASRISGILSYNEQFF	TGTGCCAGCAGGATCAGCGGGATTCTTTCCTACAATGAGCAGTTCTTC
TRBJ2-5	TRBV27	NA	NA	CASGTRDSLSQETQYF	TGTGCCAGCGGGACCCGGGACTCGCTATCGCAAGAGACCCAGTACTTC
TRBJ2-7	TRBV2	NA	NA	CASVGTHSYEQYF	TGTGCCAGCGTCGGGACACACTCCTACGAGCAGTACTTC
TRBJ1-4	TRBV19	NA	NA	CASSNAQGEKLFF	TGTGCCAGTAGTAATGCCCAGGGCGAAAAACTGTTTTTT
TRBJ2-7	TRBV10-2	few	TRBD2	CASNPLAGVPEQYF	TGCGCCAGCAACCCACTAGCGGGAGTACCCGAGCAGTACTTC
TRBJ1-1	TRBV28	NA	NA	CASTAGGRTEAFF	TGTGCCAGCACTGCTGGGGGGAGGACTGAAGCTTTCTTT
TRBJ2-3	TRBV4-1	NA	TRBD1	CASSQSGGSYTDTQYF	TGCGCCAGCAGCCAGTCAGGGGGAAGTTACACAGATACGCAGTATTTT
TRBJ2-1	TRBV29-1	NA	NA	CSVEDTSSYNEQFF	TGCAGCGTCGAAGACACAAGCTCCTACAATGAGCAGTTCTTC
TRBJ2-1	TRBV9	NA	TRBD2	CASSSRIAGGFYEQFF	TGTGCCAGCAGCTCTCGAATAGCGGGAGGTTTTTATGAGCAGTTCTTC
TRBJ1-3	TRBV2	NA	NA	CASSEHGVTEGNTIYF	TGTGCCAGCAGTGAGCACGGGGTAACAGAAGGGAACACCATATATTTT
TRBJ2-7	TRBV7-8	NA	NA	CASSLGVAAGEQYF	TGTGCCAGCAGCTTAGGGGTCGCCGCAGGCGAGCAGTACTTC